This TCR beta chain comes out of a study of identifying expanded T cells in peripheral blood. Study-wide results and caveats: About 1.2 clones differed between technical replicates, versus around 16 and 19 over time.

Details on this clone: Its antigen is still unknown.

Profiling relied on immunoSEQ multiplex PCR, and the TCRdb table lists in-frame clones only, not all of them. The table has tens of thousands of clones, around 84% seen once. No infections or other immune events were documented during collection. The J segment lost 2 bases and the V segment lost 1 base, leaving 5 bases of the junction unmatched. CDR1 is SGHDN and CDR2 is FVKESK in the germline V gene. The CDR3 runs 15 residues. The TCR comes from a person between 18 and 69 years old in good health. Sequenced input: blood. This chain connects TRBV14 to TRBJ2-7, with 7 bases aligning to TRBD1. CDR3 region: CASSQVTQGAYEQYF. CDR3 coding DNA: TGTGCCAGCAGCCAAGTTACCCAGGGGGCCTACGAGCAGTACTTC.